The entry below describes one T cell receptor (beta chain). Its antigen is unidentified. The data belong to a study of shared clonotypes between healthy human individuals. Study-level background: Per donor, three plates held CD4 naive cells, three held CD4 memory, two held CD8 naive and one held CD8 memory. Whole-study results and caveats: In contrast to clonotypes shared by all four donors, non-shared clonotypes had lower generation probabilities. Rarefaction indicated that sorted-subset sequencing remained incomplete although depth was large.

CDR3 length: 15 amino acids. Germline V lookup: CDR1 MNHNY, CDR2 SVGAGI (reference sequence). The ends were cut back, 0 bases at V and 2 bases at J, with 8 bases in the middle. Replicate PCRs for sorted subsets used about 200 ng DNA; this equaled about 30,000 T cell genomes. The repertoire was sequenced with immunoSEQ multiplex PCR; TCRdb's copy has only in-frame clones and lacks some. The sample yields about 980,000 clones, roughly 72% seen once. The sequence was obtained from a man in his late teens or twenties in good health. Specimen: memory CD4+ T cells sorted from blood. Documented subset: CD45RA-negative fraction. The V gene is TRBV6-6, the J gene TRBJ1-3; a weak D match, TRBD1 (6 bases). Here the CDR3 DNA reads TGTGCCAGCAGTTACTCGAAGGGGGCTGGAAACACCATATATTTT. Translated: CASSYSKGAGNTIYF.